Following are 18 T cell receptor beta chains from one sample sequenced in a study of blood T cell repertoires in COVID-19. Repertoires were generated with immunoSEQ multiplex PCR, while TCRdb's copy carries only in-frame clones and drops some. The sample carries roughly 80,000 clones, around 90% recorded once. Material: peripheral blood. The receptors shown here come from a woman of 80 years or more with active or convalescent COVID-19.

This clone is termed medium-sized (0.01 to 0.1%). The chain joins TRBV7-9 to TRBJ1-3; D is unclear. Trimming stripped 3 bases from V and 4 bases from J, with 4 bases between. The V gene's germline CDR1 is SEHNR and CDR2 FQNEAQ (reference sequence). CDR3 length equals 12 residues. CDR3 nucleotides: TGTGCCAGCAGCTTGGAGGGAAACACCATATATTTT. Protein product: CASSLEGNTIYF.

The chain employs TRBV28 and TRBJ2-7, with 7 bases matching TRBD2. The CDR3 is 14 amino acids. V lost 6 bases, J lost 2 bases, and 7 bases stayed unmatched. Germline V CDR1 and CDR2: MDHEN, SYDVKM. Written as DNA, the CDR3 is TGTGCCAGCAGCTTCCCCGGGGGGACCTACGAGCAGTACTTC. Translating it yields CASSFPGGTYEQYF.

The V and J genes are TRBV9 and TRBJ2-7, with D possibly being TRBD1 (6 bases). CDR3 length equals 14 residues. Germline lookup yields CDR1 SGDLS and CDR2 YYNGEE. Trimming pared 3 bases from V and 5 bases from J, leaving 15 bases between. The CDR3 DNA sequence: TGTGCCAGCAGCGCCCGAACAGGGTGGGACGAGCAGTACTTC. Its translation is CASSARTGWDEQYF.

CDR3 DNA sequence: TGTGCCAGCAGCCTTGCGGGACCCCGGAGGGAGACCCAGTACTTC. Encoded protein: CASSLAGPRRETQYF. V is TRBV5-4 and J is TRBJ2-5, with TRBD2 as a possible D gene (6 bases). Germline V gives CDR1 SGHNT, CDR2 YYREEE (reference sequence). Trimming removed 4 bases from V and 5 bases from J, with 18 bases in between. The CDR3 length is 15 residues.

CDR3 loop: CASSQPGVDEQYF. The CDR3 coding sequence is TGCGCCAGCAGCCAGCCGGGGGTCGACGAGCAGTACTTC. This chain connects TRBV4-1 to TRBJ2-7; a weak D match, TRBD2 (6 bases). The V end lost 3 bases, the J end lost 5 bases, and 11 bases lay between the germline ends. CDR3 size: 13 residues. CDR1 MGHRA and CDR2 YSYEKL come from the germline V gene.

The chain uses TRBV7-6 and TRBJ2-3, with D perhaps matching TRBD2 (5 bases). CDR3 length: 14 residues. Germline assignment: CDR1 SGHVS and CDR2 FNYEAQ. V dropped 2 bases and J dropped 3 bases, with 9 bases sitting between them. The CDR3 coding sequence is TGTGCCAGCAGCTTACTTTCGGGAACAGATACGCAGTATTTT. Its translation: CASSLLSGTDTQYF.

The chain carries TRBV27 and TRBJ1-1, with D possibly TRBD1 on 5 matching bases. V lost 2 bases and J 0 bases, leaving 7 bases between the germline ends. This CDR3 has 14 amino acids. The germline CDR1 and CDR2 sequences are MNHEY and SMNVEV (reference sequence). Here the CDR3 DNA reads TGTGCCAGCAGTTTAGGACATATGAACACTGAAGCTTTCTTT. It codes for CASSLGHMNTEAFF.

This clone has only one observation. This CDR3 reads CASSLDRIGGYTF. The CDR3, as DNA: TGTGCCAGCAGCTTAGACAGGATAGGGGGCTACACCTTC. The chain recombines TRBV7-9 with TRBJ1-2, with D tentatively TRBD1 (5 bases). V was trimmed by 1 base and J by 8 bases, leaving 11 bases between them. The length of the CDR3 is 13 residues. In germline, CDR1 is SEHNR, CDR2 FQNEAQ (reference sequence). Based on the CDR3 plus reference TRBV7-9 and TRBJ1-2, the full variable domain is DTGVSQNPRHKITKRGQNVTFRCDPISEHNRLYWYRQTLGQGPEFLTYFQNEAQLEKSRLLSDRFSAERPKGSFSTLEIQRTEQGDSAMYLCASSLDRIGGYTFGSGTRLTVV.

The table lists this clone with a few counts. This rearrangement joins TRBV27 to TRBJ1-1; 8 bases align to TRBD1. In germline, CDR1 is MNHEY, CDR2 SMNVEV (reference sequence). The CDR3 loop spans 13 amino acids. V lost 7 bases, J lost 5 bases, and 6 bases stayed unmatched. CDR3 coding DNA: TGTGCCAGCACCCAGGGGGCCCTGACTGAAGCTTTCTTT. It specifies CASTQGALTEAFF.

The CDR3 protein is CATTRVGEQFF. In DNA, the CDR3 is TGTGCCACAACACGGGTCGGAGAGCAGTTCTTC. This chain links TRBV28 with TRBJ2-1; D gene unclear. CDR1 is MDHEN, CDR2 SYDVKM, per germline. CDR3 size: 11 residues. V was pared by 10 bases and J by 10 bases, with 14 bases between.

The V gene is TRBV7-2, the J gene TRBJ1-5; D is perhaps TRBD1 (5 bases). Germline V CDR1 and CDR2: SGHTA, FQGNSA. The germline V and J ends were trimmed by 8 bases and 2 bases, with 10 bases remaining between them. The CDR3 extends over 13 amino acids. CDR3: CASRGGGNQPQHF. The CDR3 DNA is TGTGCCAGCCGAGGAGGGGGCAATCAGCCCCAGCATTTT.

The CDR3 region has the DNA TGTGCCAGCAGCAGGGACAGGTTGGAGACCCAGTACTTC. This translates into CASSRDRLETQYF. The chain recombines TRBV12-3 or TRBV12-4 with TRBJ2-5; 8 bases match TRBD1. The CDR3 consists of 13 residues. After removal of 6 bases from V and 5 bases from J, the junction contained 5 bases not matched to a gene.

This chain links TRBV9 with TRBJ2-7; 8 bases align to TRBD1. The CDR3 has 14 residues. V was pared by 0 bases and J by 2 bases, with 1 base of the junction left unmatched. Per the germline V gene, CDR1 is SGDLS and CDR2 is YYNGEE. CDR3 in amino acids: CASSVEGQAYEQYF. The DNA of the CDR3 is TGTGCCAGCAGCGTAGAGGGACAGGCCTACGAGCAGTACTTC. Using reference TRBV9 and TRBJ2-7 for the parts outside the CDR3, the full variable domain is DSGVTQTPKHLITATGQRVTLRCSPRSGDLSVYWYQQSLDQGLQFLIQYYNGEERAKGNILERFSAQQFPDLHSELNLSSLELGDSALYFCASSVEGQAYEQYFGPGTRLTVT.

This clone appeared once. The chain carries TRBV3-1 (or the pseudogene TRBV3-2) and TRBJ2-1; TRBD1 might be the D (5 bases). CDR1 is LGHDT, CDR2 YNNKEL, per germline (reference sequence). The CDR3 length is 15 residues. The germline V and J ends were trimmed by 0 bases and 3 bases, with 9 bases remaining between them. The CDR3 DNA sequence: TGTGCCAGCAGCCAAGAACGACAGAGCTACAATGAGCAGTTCTTC. This translates into CASSQERQSYNEQFF.

The chain couples TRBV5-6 to TRBJ1-5; D unclear. Trimming took 4 bases from V and 7 from J, leaving 15 bases between them. The CDR3 is 14 amino acids. Germline V gene sequence: CDR1 SGHDT, CDR2 YYEEEE. The CDR3 region is CASSPRTGFQPQHF. CDR3 nucleotide sequence: TGTGCCAGCAGCCCGCGGACTGGTTTCCAGCCCCAGCATTTT. Full variable domain (outside the CDR3, taken from reference TRBV5-6 and TRBJ1-5): DAGVTQSPTHLIKTRGQQVTLRCSPKSGHDTVSWYQQALGQGPQFIFQYYEEEERQRGNFPDRFSGHQFPNYSSELNVNALLLGDSALYLCASSPRTGFQPQHFGDGTRLSIL.

For the CDR3, the DNA is TGCGCCAGCAGCTTCCCGGGACAGGTGATCAATGAGCAGTTCTTC. It yields the protein CASSFPGQVINEQFF. This chain links TRBV5-1 with TRBJ2-1; 8 bases agree with TRBD1. CDR3 size: 15 residues. Per the germline V gene, CDR1 is SGHRS and CDR2 is YFSETQ. Unmatched junction bases numbered 7, after V lost 2 bases and J lost 6 bases.

This clone is a singleton in its sample. The chain joins TRBV9 to TRBJ1-1; a weak D match, TRBD1 (5 bases). Germline V gives CDR1 SGDLS, CDR2 YYNGEE. The CDR3 has 17 amino acids. Between the trimmed V and J ends, which lost 4 bases and 3 bases, there was a span of 22 bases. As DNA, the CDR3 is TGTGCCAGCAGCCCGCCCCGGGGGAGAGTGGGACACACTGAAGCTTTCTTT. Its translation is CASSPPRGRVGHTEAFF.

The V and J genes are TRBV21-1 and TRBJ1-1; TRBD1 is taken as the D call from the table, unchecked against the DNA. TRBV21-1 is a recognized pseudogene. The CDR3 runs to 17 residues. CDR3 region: CASSKDRKGAGFTEAFF. The CDR3, as DNA: TGTGCCAGCAGCAAAGACCGGAAAGGGGCTGGATTCACTGAAGCTTTCTTT.